The clone carrying this T cell receptor beta chain was detected only a few times. Antigen: not known. The CDR3 has 13 residues. Germline V gives CDR1 MNHEY, CDR2 SVGAGI. V was clipped by 5 bases and J by 8 bases, with 15 bases between them. A J-beta primer mix and a sample-barcoded 5' primer were used in a second PCR of roughly 7 to 12 cycles. A single record per CDR3 protein comes from TCRdb applying MiXCR to the 5' RACE reads. The table shows about a million distinct CDR3 sequences, with 48% occurring only once. This specimen belongs to a study of blood T cells in healthy people across ages. Overall study findings and caveats: Greater diversity and more naive CD4+ cells were seen in long-lived donors than in aged donors.

Sequenced: blood. V and J are TRBV6-5 and TRBJ1-2; D ambiguous. This sequence was found in a man aged 30 to 45 in good health. Written as DNA, the CDR3 is TGTGCCAGCAGTATAGACGGGATAGGGGGCTACACCTTC. It codes for CASSIDGIGGYTF.